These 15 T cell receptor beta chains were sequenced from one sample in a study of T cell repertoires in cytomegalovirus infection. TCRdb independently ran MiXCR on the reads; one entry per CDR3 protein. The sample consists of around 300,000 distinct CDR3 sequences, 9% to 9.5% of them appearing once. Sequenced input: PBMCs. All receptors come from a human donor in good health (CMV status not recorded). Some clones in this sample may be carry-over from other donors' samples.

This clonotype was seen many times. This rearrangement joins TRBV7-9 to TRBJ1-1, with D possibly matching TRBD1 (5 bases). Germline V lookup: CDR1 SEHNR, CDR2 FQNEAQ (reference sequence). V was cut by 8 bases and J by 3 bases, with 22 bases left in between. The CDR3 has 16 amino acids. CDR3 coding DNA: TGTGCCAGCCGAGGACCGCTCCGGCGCAGGGACACTGAAGCTTTCTTT. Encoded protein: CASRGPLRRRDTEAFF.

The CDR3 DNA follows: TGTGCCAGCAGCTTAGGACTCCCGGGACAGTATTCCTACAATGAGCAGTTCTTC. Translating gives CASSLGLPGQYSYNEQFF. The chain combines TRBV7-7 with TRBJ2-1; 7 nucleotides align to TRBD1. This CDR3 region has 18 residues. Germline values: CDR1 SSHAT, CDR2 FNYEAQ (reference sequence). Trimming took 1 base from V and 1 from J; bases not matched to a gene: 10.

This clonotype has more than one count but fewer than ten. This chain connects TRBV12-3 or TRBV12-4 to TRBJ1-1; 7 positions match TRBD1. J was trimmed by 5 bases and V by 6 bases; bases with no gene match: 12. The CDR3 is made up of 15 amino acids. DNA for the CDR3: TGTGCCAGCAGGACGCAGGGGGTACTGGGAACTGAAGCTTTCTTT. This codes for CASRTQGVLGTEAFF.

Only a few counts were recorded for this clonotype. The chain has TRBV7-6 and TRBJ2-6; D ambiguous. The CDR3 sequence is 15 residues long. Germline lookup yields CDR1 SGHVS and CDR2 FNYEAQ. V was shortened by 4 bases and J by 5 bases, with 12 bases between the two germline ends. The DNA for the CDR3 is TGTGCCAGCAGCTCTTTGGGTGCTTGGGCCAACGTCCTGACTTTC. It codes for CASSSLGAWANVLTF.

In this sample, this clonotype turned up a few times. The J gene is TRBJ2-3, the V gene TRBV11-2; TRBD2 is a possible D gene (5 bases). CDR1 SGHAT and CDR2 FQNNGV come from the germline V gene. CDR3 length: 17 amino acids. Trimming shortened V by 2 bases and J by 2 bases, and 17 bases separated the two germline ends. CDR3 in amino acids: CASSLYPMEDHTDTQYF. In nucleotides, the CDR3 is TGTGCCAGCAGCTTATACCCCATGGAGGACCACACAGATACGCAGTATTTT.

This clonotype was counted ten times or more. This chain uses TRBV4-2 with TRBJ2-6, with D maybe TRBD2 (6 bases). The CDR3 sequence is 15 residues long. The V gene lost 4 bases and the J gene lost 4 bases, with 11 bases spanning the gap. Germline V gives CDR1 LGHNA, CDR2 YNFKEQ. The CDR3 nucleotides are TGTGCCAGCAGCCTGGGGGGTGGGGGGGCCAACGTCCTGACTTTC. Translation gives CASSLGGGGANVLTF.

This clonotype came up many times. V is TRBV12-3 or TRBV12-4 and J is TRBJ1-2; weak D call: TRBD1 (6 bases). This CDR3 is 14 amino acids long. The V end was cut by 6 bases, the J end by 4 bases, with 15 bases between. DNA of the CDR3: TGTGCCAGCAGCTCACAGGGTGTTAGCTATGGCTACACCTTC. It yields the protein CASSSQGVSYGYTF.

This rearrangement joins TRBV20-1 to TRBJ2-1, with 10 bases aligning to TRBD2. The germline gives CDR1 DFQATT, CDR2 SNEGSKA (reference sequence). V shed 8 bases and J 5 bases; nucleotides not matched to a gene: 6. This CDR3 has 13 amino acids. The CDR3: CSSGGGLNNEQFF. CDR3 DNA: TGCAGTAGCGGGGGGGGCCTTAACAATGAGCAGTTCTTC.

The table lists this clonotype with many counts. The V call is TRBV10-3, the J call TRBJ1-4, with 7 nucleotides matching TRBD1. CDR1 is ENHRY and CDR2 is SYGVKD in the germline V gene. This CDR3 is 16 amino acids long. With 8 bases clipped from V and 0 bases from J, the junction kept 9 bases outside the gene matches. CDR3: CAIGQETLTTNEKLFF. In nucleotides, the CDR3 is TGTGCCATCGGACAGGAAACCCTCACAACTAATGAAAAACTGTTTTTT.

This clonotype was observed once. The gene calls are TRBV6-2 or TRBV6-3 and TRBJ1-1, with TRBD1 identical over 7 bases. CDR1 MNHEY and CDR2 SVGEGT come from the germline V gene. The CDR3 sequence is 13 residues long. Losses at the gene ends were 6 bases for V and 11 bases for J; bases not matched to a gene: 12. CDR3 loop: CASRTGQVLWAFF. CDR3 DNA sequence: TGTGCCAGCAGGACCGGACAGGTGTTATGGGCTTTCTTT.

The DNA for the CDR3 is TGTGCCAGCAGCCAAGAACCGGGACAGGGTAGGGAGACCCAGTACTTC. The encoded protein is CASSQEPGQGRETQYF. The chain uses TRBV14 and TRBJ2-5, with TRBD1 identical over 9 bases. CDR1 is SGHDN, CDR2 FVKESK, per germline. The CDR3 runs 16 residues. The trim removed 0 bases at V and 5 bases at J, leaving 7 bases unmatched.

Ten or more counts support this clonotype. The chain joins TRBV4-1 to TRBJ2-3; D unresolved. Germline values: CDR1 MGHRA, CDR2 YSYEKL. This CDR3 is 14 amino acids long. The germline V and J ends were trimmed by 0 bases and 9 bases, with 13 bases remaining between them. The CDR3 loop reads CASSQESSSSTQYF. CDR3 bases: TGCGCCAGCAGCCAAGAGTCGTCTTCGTCAACGCAGTATTTT.

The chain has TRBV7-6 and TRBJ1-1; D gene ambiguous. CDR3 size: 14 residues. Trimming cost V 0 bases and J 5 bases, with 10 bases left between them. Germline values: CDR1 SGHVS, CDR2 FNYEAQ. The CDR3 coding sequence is TGTGCCAGCAGCTTAGCCCCCACGGCTACTGAAGCTTTCTTT. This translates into CASSLAPTATEAFF. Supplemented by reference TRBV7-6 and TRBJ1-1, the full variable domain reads GAGVSQSPRYKVTKRGQDVALRCDPISGHVSLYWYRQALGQGPEFLTYFNYEAQQDKSGLPNDRFSAERPEGSISTLTIQRTEQRDSAMYRCASSLAPTATEAFFGQGTRLTVV.

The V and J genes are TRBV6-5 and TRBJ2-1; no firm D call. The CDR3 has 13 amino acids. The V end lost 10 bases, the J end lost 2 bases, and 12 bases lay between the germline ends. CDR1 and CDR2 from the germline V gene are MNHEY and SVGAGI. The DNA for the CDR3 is TGTGCCACCCTCGAGTCCCCCTACAATGAGCAGTTCTTC. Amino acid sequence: CATLESPYNEQFF.

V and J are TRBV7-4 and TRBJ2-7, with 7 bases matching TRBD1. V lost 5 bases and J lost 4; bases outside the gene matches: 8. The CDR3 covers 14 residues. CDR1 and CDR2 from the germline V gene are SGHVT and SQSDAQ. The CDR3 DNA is TGTGCCAGCAGCCGCAGAGGGGGCACGTACGAGCAGTACTTC. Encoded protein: CASSRRGGTYEQYF.